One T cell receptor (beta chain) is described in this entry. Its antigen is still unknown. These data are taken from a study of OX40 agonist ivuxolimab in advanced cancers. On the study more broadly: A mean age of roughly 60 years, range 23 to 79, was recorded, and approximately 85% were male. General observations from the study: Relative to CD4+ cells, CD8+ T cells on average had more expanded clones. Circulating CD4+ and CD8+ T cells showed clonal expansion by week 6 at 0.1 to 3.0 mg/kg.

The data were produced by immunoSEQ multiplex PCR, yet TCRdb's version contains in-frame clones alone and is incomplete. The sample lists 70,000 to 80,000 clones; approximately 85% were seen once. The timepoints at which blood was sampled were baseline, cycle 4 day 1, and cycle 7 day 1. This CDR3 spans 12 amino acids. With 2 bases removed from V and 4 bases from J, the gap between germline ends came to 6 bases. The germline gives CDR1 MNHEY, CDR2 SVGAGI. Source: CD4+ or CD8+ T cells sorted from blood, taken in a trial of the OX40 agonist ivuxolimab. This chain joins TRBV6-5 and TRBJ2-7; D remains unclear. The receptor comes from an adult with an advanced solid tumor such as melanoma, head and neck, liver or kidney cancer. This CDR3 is CASSYPGYEQYF. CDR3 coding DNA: TGTGCCAGCAGTTACCCTGGGTACGAGCAGTACTTC.